Presented here are 23 T cell receptor beta chains from one specimen sequenced in a study of blood T cell repertoires in COVID-19. Libraries were prepared by immunoSEQ multiplex PCR; TCRdb keeps only in-frame clonotypes and omits some of them. Among under 400,000 clones, 65% to 90% were seen once, and the ten largest hold approximately 4.6%. Sequencing was done on a sample of PBMCs or T cells enriched from blood (not recorded which). These receptor sequences come from a woman between 35 and 50 years old with acute COVID-19.

The chain carries TRBV3-1 (or the pseudogene TRBV3-2) and TRBJ1-2, with a weak D call TRBD1 (5 bases). The CDR3 consists of 16 residues. Trimming removed 1 base from V and 4 bases from J, with 16 bases in between. CDR1 LGHDT and CDR2 YNNKEL come from the germline V gene (reference sequence). CDR3 region: CASSQGGGTTAYGYTF. CDR3 DNA: TGTGCCAGCAGCCAAGGGGGGGGAACCACTGCCTATGGCTACACCTTC.

The rearrangement links TRBV28 to TRBJ2-7; D is possibly TRBD1 (6 bases). This CDR3 has 14 residues. CDR1 is MDHEN, CDR2 SYDVKM, per germline. Trimming left V 2 bases short and J 1 base short, with 9 bases between. CDR3 residues: CASSLMGASYEQYF. For the CDR3, the DNA is TGTGCCAGCAGTTTAATGGGGGCATCCTACGAGCAGTACTTC.

This clone was observed a single time. V usage is TRBV7-2 and J usage is TRBJ1-6; 8 bases are a match to TRBD1. Germline trimming cut 8 bases from V and 0 bases from J; bases unmatched to any gene: 9. The CDR3 runs 17 residues. CDR1 and CDR2 (germline): SGHTA, FQGNSA. This CDR3 reads CASGQGLRGSYNSPLHF. CDR3 DNA sequence: TGTGCCAGCGGACAGGGACTACGAGGCTCCTATAATTCACCCCTCCACTTT.

The V gene is TRBV7-2, the J gene TRBJ2-1; the D gene is possibly TRBD2 (5 bases). The V and J ends lost 5 bases and 3 bases respectively, with 14 bases between them. This CDR3 has 15 residues. Germline V CDR1 and CDR2: SGHTA, FQGNSA. The chain's CDR3 is CASSLRGELYNEQFF. The CDR3 DNA reads as TGTGCCAGCAGCCTCCGGGGAGAACTCTACAATGAGCAGTTCTTC. The full variable domain, its missing parts supplied by reference TRBV7-2 and TRBJ2-1, is GAGVSQSPSNKVTEKGKDVELRCDPISGHTALYWYRQSLGQGLEFLIYFQGNSAPDKSGLPSDRFSAERTGGSVSTLTIQRTQQEDSAVYLCASSLRGELYNEQFFGPGTRLTVL.

The CDR3 here is CASSQQAGGFDTQYF. For the CDR3, the DNA is TGTGCCAGCAGCCAACAAGCGGGGGGGTTTGATACGCAGTATTTT. The genes are TRBV3-1 (or the pseudogene TRBV3-2) and TRBJ2-3; TRBD2 matches at 10 bases. CDR1 and CDR2 (germline): LGHDT, YNNKEL (reference sequence). Trimming at V came to 2 bases and at J to 6 bases, leaving 5 bases not matched to a gene. The CDR3 totals 15 residues.

The chain has TRBV6-5 and TRBJ1-5; 7 bases align to TRBD1. The germline V gene encodes CDR1 MNHEY and CDR2 SVGAGI. V was clipped by 11 bases and J by 4 bases; unmatched bases: 8. The CDR3 is made up of 13 amino acids. CDR3 protein: CAGSGTENQPQHF. The DNA of the CDR3 is TGTGCCGGGTCCGGGACAGAAAATCAGCCCCAGCATTTT.

This clone was counted only a few times. Additional DNA sequences in this sample encode the identical CDR3. The V and J genes are TRBV6-5 and TRBJ2-7; 11 bases agree with TRBD1. In germline, CDR1 is MNHEY, CDR2 SVGAGI. V gave up 6 bases and J gave up 0 bases; unmatched junction bases: 4. The CDR3 length is 15 residues. The DNA for the CDR3 is TGTGCCAGCAGGACCGGGACAGGGGGCTCCTACGAGCAGTACTTC. It encodes CASRTGTGGSYEQYF.

The table lists this clone with a few counts. The chain is built from TRBV7-8 and TRBJ2-1; 7 bases are shared with TRBD2. V shed 3 bases, J shed 7 bases, and the junction held 3 bases outside the gene matches. CDR1 and CDR2 from the germline V gene are SGHVS and FQNEAQ. This CDR3 spans 13 amino acids. The DNA for the CDR3 is TGTGCCAGCAGCTTGTTGGGAGGGAATGAGCAGTTCTTC. The encoded protein is CASSLLGGNEQFF.

The V call is TRBV15, the J call TRBJ2-7, with TRBD2 matching 9 bases. The germline V gene has CDR1 LNHNV and CDR2 YYDKDF (reference sequence). With 2 bases clipped from V and 0 bases from J, the junction kept 8 bases outside the gene matches. The CDR3 contains 17 residues. CDR3 coding DNA: TGTGCCACCAGCAGATCCAAGACTAGCGGAGACTCCTACGAGCAGTACTTC. The encoded protein is CATSRSKTSGDSYEQYF. Looking up the rest from reference TRBV15 and TRBJ2-7 gives the full variable domain: DAMVIQNPRYQVTQFGKPVTLSCSQTLNHNVMYWYQQKSSQAPKLLFHYYDKDFNNEADTPDNFQSRRPNTSFCFLDIRSPGLGDTAMYLCATSRSKTSGDSYEQYFGPGTRLTVT.

The genes are TRBV2 and TRBJ2-6; tentatively, D is TRBD1 (7 bases). Between the trimmed V and J ends, which lost 5 bases and 2 bases, there was a span of 10 bases. Germline CDR1 is SNHLY and CDR2 is FYNNEI. The CDR3 covers 15 residues. CDR3 region: CASSSRGAGANVLTF. CDR3 coding DNA: TGTGCCAGCAGTTCCAGGGGGGCTGGGGCCAACGTCCTGACTTTC.

This clone was counted between two and nine times. The rearrangement links TRBV6-5 to TRBJ2-7; TRBD1 is a possible D gene (6 bases). The germline gives CDR1 MNHEY, CDR2 SVGAGI. This CDR3 has 14 residues. Deletions cut 6 bases from V and 0 bases from J, with 12 bases between. CDR3 bases: TGTGCCAGCAGCCCGGGACATTTCTCCTACGAGCAGTACTTC. Its translation: CASSPGHFSYEQYF.

The rearrangement links TRBV11-2 to TRBJ2-7; tentative D call: TRBD2 (6 bases). The CDR3 length is 18 residues. Germline assignment: CDR1 SGHAT and CDR2 FQNNGV. The V end lost 0 bases, the J end lost 3 bases, and 21 bases lay between the germline ends. CDR3 sequence reads: CASSLDLTHGRRGYEQYF. In DNA form, the CDR3 reads TGTGCCAGCAGCTTAGACCTGACTCATGGGCGGAGGGGCTACGAGCAGTACTTC.

The J gene is TRBJ1-2, the V gene TRBV27, with D possibly TRBD1 on 5 matching bases. The V end lost 6 bases, the J end lost 4 bases, and 18 bases lay between the germline ends. From germline, CDR1 is MNHEY and CDR2 SMNVEV (reference sequence). The CDR3 totals 15 residues. The CDR3 loop reads CASSWRAGSGYGYTF. The DNA for the CDR3 is TGTGCCAGCAGCTGGAGGGCAGGGTCCGGCTATGGCTACACCTTC.

The chain recombines TRBV19 with TRBJ2-2; 9 bases match TRBD1. The CDR3 covers 15 residues. Per germline, CDR1 LNHDA and CDR2 SQIVND (reference sequence). The ends lost 5 bases at V and 1 base at J; junction bases unmatched: 2. CDR3 sequence (DNA): TGTGCCAGTAGTCGACAGGGGGTGAACACCGGGGAGCTGTTTTTT. Amino acids: CASSRQGVNTGELFF. The full variable domain, its missing parts supplied by reference TRBV19 and TRBJ2-2, is DGGITQSPKYLFRKEGQNVTLSCEQNLNHDAMYWYRQDPGQGLRLIYYSQIVNDFQKGDIAEGYSVSREKKESFPLTVTSAQKNPTAFYLCASSRQGVNTGELFFGEGSRLTVL.

The sample holds a few counts of this clone. Here the CDR3 reads CASRPQGAGKSDGYTF. The DNA for the CDR3 is TGTGCCAGCAGGCCCCAGGGGGCGGGAAAAAGCGATGGCTACACCTTC. The chain has TRBV2 and TRBJ1-2; 8 nucleotides line up with TRBD1. The length of the CDR3 is 16 residues. The V and J ends lost 6 bases and 6 bases, in that order; junction bases with no gene match: 15. The germline V gene encodes CDR1 SNHLY and CDR2 FYNNEI.

The V gene is TRBV12-3 or TRBV12-4, the J gene TRBJ2-5; 7 bases map to TRBD1. J was trimmed by 7 bases and V by 7 bases; bases with no gene match: 6. This CDR3 contains 12 residues. CDR3 sequence reads: CASTRDSTTQYF. In nucleotides, the CDR3 is TGTGCCAGCACCCGGGACAGTACGACCCAGTACTTC.

This clone was picked up a small number of times. CDR3 sequence: CASSADILGIYEQYF. The CDR3 nucleotides read TGTGCCAGCAGCGCCGACATTCTCGGTATCTACGAGCAGTACTTC. The chain recombines TRBV11-2 with TRBJ2-7; the D is unclear. The CDR3 sequence is 15 residues long. The V gene's germline CDR1 is SGHAT and CDR2 FQNNGV. V dropped 5 bases and J dropped 3 bases, with 17 bases sitting between them.

The chain recombines TRBV9 with TRBJ1-6; D ambiguous. Germline V gives CDR1 SGDLS, CDR2 YYNGEE. This CDR3 has 20 residues. Trimming pared 0 bases from V and 0 bases from J, leaving 19 bases between. This CDR3 reads CASSVGPLEFTGSYNSPLHF. The CDR3 DNA reads as TGTGCCAGCAGCGTAGGACCTCTCGAGTTTACGGGCTCCTATAATTCACCCCTCCACTTT. The variable domain in full, completed from reference TRBV9 and TRBJ1-6, reads DSGVTQTPKHLITATGQRVTLRCSPRSGDLSVYWYQQSLDQGLQFLIQYYNGEERAKGNILERFSAQQFPDLHSELNLSSLELGDSALYFCASSVGPLEFTGSYNSPLHFGNGTRLTVT.

The chain carries TRBV6-2 or TRBV6-3 and TRBJ2-1; the match to TRBD2 covers 13 bases. V was pared by 5 bases and J by 1 base, with 8 bases of the junction left unmatched. Germline CDR1 and CDR2: MNHEY and SVGEGT. There are 18 residues in the CDR3. The CDR3 sequence: CASSRRTSGGSSYNEQFF. CDR3 nucleotides: TGTGCCAGCAGTCGTCGGACTAGCGGGGGTTCGTCCTACAATGAGCAGTTCTTC.

This clone was picked up a small number of times. The chain carries TRBV28 and TRBJ2-7; 7 nucleotides align to TRBD2. Trimming took 6 bases from V and 3 from J; bases not matched to a gene: 5. The CDR3 has 13 amino acids. Germline V gene data show CDR1 as MDHEN and CDR2 as SYDVKM. The CDR3 reads CASSQGGGYEQYF. CDR3 nucleotides: TGTGCCAGCAGCCAAGGCGGGGGCTACGAGCAGTACTTC.

V and J are TRBV19 and TRBJ1-4; D gene unclear. The CDR3 length is 16 residues. CDR1 and CDR2 (germline): LNHDA, SQIVND (reference sequence). V shed 7 bases and J shed 3 bases, with 18 bases lying between them. CDR3 loop: CASTPRAASSNEKLFF. The DNA of the CDR3 is TGTGCCAGTACCCCCCGCGCCGCCTCGTCTAATGAAAAACTGTTTTTT.

A remark on this clone: Other nucleotide sequences in the sample specify the same CDR3. The V call is TRBV9, the J call TRBJ2-1; D perhaps matches TRBD1 (6 bases). The germline V gene has CDR1 SGDLS and CDR2 YYNGEE. This CDR3 spans 15 amino acids. V was clipped by 0 bases and J by 3 bases, with 10 bases between them. The CDR3 is CASSVAQGSYNEQFF. CDR3 DNA sequence: TGTGCCAGCAGCGTAGCACAGGGTAGCTACAATGAGCAGTTCTTC. The whole variable domain, filled in from reference TRBV9 and TRBJ2-1, reads DSGVTQTPKHLITATGQRVTLRCSPRSGDLSVYWYQQSLDQGLQFLIQYYNGEERAKGNILERFSAQQFPDLHSELNLSSLELGDSALYFCASSVAQGSYNEQFFGPGTRLTVL.

The gene calls are TRBV3-1 (or the pseudogene TRBV3-2) and TRBJ2-3; 8 nucleotides line up with TRBD1. CDR3 length: 15 amino acids. In germline, CDR1 is LGHDT, CDR2 YNNKEL (reference sequence). Germline trimming cut 2 bases from V and 5 bases from J; bases unmatched to any gene: 6. The CDR3 region is CASSQSTGGKDTQYF. Written as DNA, the CDR3 is TGTGCCAGCAGCCAATCTACAGGGGGAAAAGATACGCAGTATTTT.